The source of this TCR beta chain is a study of breast tumors, draining lymph nodes, adjacent tissues. Axillary draining lymph nodes of breast cancer patients supplied the node samples. Comments on this clonotype: Its specificity is unknown.

One entry per CDR3 protein, called by TCRdb with MiXCR from the multiplex PCR reads. The data show about 230,000 distinct CDR3 sequences, with approximately 29% seen just once and roughly 1.5% held by the top ten. Regarding the study as a whole: Tumor and nontumor repertoires were significantly more similar in luminal-like than in basal-like breast cancer. The data were judged consistent with most tumor T cells coming from lymph node and expanding in tumor. Tumor TCR diversity was below lymph nodes but above nontumor tissue.

The receptor was derived from a female donor with breast cancer. Some clones in this sample may be carry-over from other donors' samples. The specimen was axillary lymph node tissue.

The CDR3 nucleotides are TGTGCCAGCAGTGCTAGTTCGGGCAATCAGCCCCAGCATTTT. Its protein product is CASSASSGNQPQHF. This chain links TRBV7-2 with TRBJ1-5; the D is unclear. The CDR3 covers 14 residues. V gave up 6 bases and J gave up 2 bases, with 11 bases separating them. Germline V gene lookup returns CDR1 SGHTA and CDR2 FQGNSA.